These 13 T cell receptor beta chains were sequenced from one sample in a study of T cell responses to AZD1222 COVID-19 vaccine. Libraries were prepared by immunoSEQ multiplex PCR; TCRdb keeps only in-frame clonotypes and omits some of them. The table records under 20,000 clones, roughly 80% of them present only once. Here the sequenced sample was peripheral blood, taken 28 days after the second AZD1222 dose. The receptors come from an adult who received the AZD1222 COVID-19 vaccine.

The gene calls are TRBV30 and TRBJ1-5, with TRBD1 matching 7 bases. V shed 0 bases, J shed 4 bases, and the junction held 6 bases outside the gene matches. The length of the CDR3 is 15 residues. Per germline, CDR1 GTSNPN and CDR2 SVGIG (reference sequence). The CDR3 spells CAWSVRGLRNQPQHF. CDR3 nucleotides: TGTGCCTGGAGTGTAAGGGGGCTTCGGAATCAGCCCCAGCATTTT.

The chain has TRBV10-3 and TRBJ2-3; the D is unclear. The CDR3 sequence is 14 residues long. The V gene's germline CDR1 is ENHRY and CDR2 SYGVKD. Between the trimmed V and J ends, which lost 5 bases and 1 base, there was a span of 10 bases. The CDR3 sequence is CAISKMDRTDTQYF. The DNA of the CDR3 is TGTGCCATCAGTAAAATGGACCGCACAGATACGCAGTATTTT.

This chain joins TRBV6-1 and TRBJ2-2; no firm D call. The CDR3 spans 14 residues. V was shortened by 2 bases and J by 6 bases, with 10 bases between the two germline ends. Germline CDR1 and CDR2: MNHNS and SASEGT. The CDR3 loop is CASSEWSPAGELFF. CDR3 nucleotide sequence: TGTGCCAGCAGTGAATGGAGTCCGGCCGGGGAGCTGTTTTTT.

The rearrangement links TRBV2 to TRBJ2-3; TRBD2 aligns across 11 bases. CDR1 and CDR2 from the germline V gene are SNHLY and FYNNEI. The CDR3 length is 18 residues. J lost 9 bases, V lost 2 bases, and 16 bases had no gene match. The CDR3 bases are TGTGCCAGCAGTGAATTTACTAGCGGGGGCTCTCGGGGAAGGACGCAGTATTTT. It codes for CASSEFTSGGSRGRTQYF.

This clone has only a few counts. V usage is TRBV2 and J usage is TRBJ2-1; D may be TRBD2 (6 bases). The CDR3 covers 13 residues. Trimming took 10 bases from V and 6 from J, leaving 16 bases between them. The germline CDR1 and CDR2 sequences are SNHLY and FYNNEI. CDR3 bases: TGTGCCATCGAGCGTGGGGGGTCCAATGAGCAGTTCTTC. Its protein is CAIERGGSNEQFF.

The rearrangement links TRBV29-1 to TRBJ2-1; D is undetermined. Germline V gene data show CDR1 as SQVTM and CDR2 as ANQGSEA. V was cut by 4 bases and J by 0 bases, with 16 bases left in between. This CDR3 contains 16 residues. The CDR3 coding sequence is TGCAGCGTTGGGGGTTTAAAGTCCACCTCCTACAATGAGCAGTTCTTC. As protein: CSVGGLKSTSYNEQFF.

The rearrangement joins TRBV7-2 to TRBJ1-6; D may be TRBD1 (5 bases). Germline V gene lookup returns CDR1 SGHTA and CDR2 FQGNSA. This CDR3 contains 14 residues. V was cut by 5 bases and J by 14 bases, with 19 bases left in between. CDR3 sequence (DNA): TGTGCCAGCAGCCTCGACAGCGCCGGTGGGGCCCTCCACTTT. Amino acid sequence: CASSLDSAGGALHF.

The V call is TRBV23-1, the J call TRBJ1-2; D is ambiguous. TRBV23-1 is an open reading frame, and its role is uncertain. V dropped 2 bases and J dropped 4 bases, with 17 bases sitting between them. The CDR3 sequence is 16 residues long. CDR3 amino acids: CASSQGFQGIGYGYTF. The CDR3, as DNA: TGCGCCAGCAGTCAAGGGTTCCAAGGGATCGGCTATGGCTACACCTTC.

The chain employs TRBV4-2 and TRBJ1-2; no clear D gene. Germline V gene lookup returns CDR1 LGHNA and CDR2 YNFKEQ. The CDR3 is 17 amino acids. Trimming stripped 0 bases from V and 3 bases from J, with 17 bases between. CDR3 amino acids: CASSQDLGGASYYGYTF. The CDR3 region has the DNA TGTGCCAGCAGCCAAGATCTGGGTGGAGCAAGCTACTATGGCTACACCTTC.

The chain employs TRBV5-1 and TRBJ1-2, with D uncertain. V was shortened by 4 bases and J by 8 bases, with 21 bases between the two germline ends. Germline loops: CDR1 SGHRS, CDR2 YFSETQ. CDR3 length: 15 amino acids. The CDR3 DNA sequence: TGCGCCAGCAGCCCCTTGTCCGGGCTTTACGCCGGCTACACCTTC. It specifies CASSPLSGLYAGYTF.

V gene TRBV7-7 combines with J gene TRBJ2-2, with 8 nucleotides matching TRBD1. The CDR3 covers 18 residues. Germline V gene sequence: CDR1 SSHAT, CDR2 FNYEAQ (reference sequence). V was pared by 5 bases and J by 0 bases, with 11 bases of the junction left unmatched. The CDR3 DNA follows: TGTGCCAGCAGCCCCCTCCCCGCAGGGGGCGCGAACACCGGGGAGCTGTTTTTT. Translated, it gives CASSPLPAGGANTGELFF.

This clone was found a few times. The rearrangement uses TRBV7-8 and TRBJ2-7; a possible D gene is TRBD1 (6 bases). V shed 4 bases and J shed 3 bases, with 10 bases lying between them. Germline V gene lookup returns CDR1 SGHVS and CDR2 FQNEAQ. The CDR3 loop spans 13 amino acids. The CDR3 loop reads CASSSNRVYEQYF. As DNA, the CDR3 is TGTGCCAGCAGCTCCAACAGGGTCTACGAGCAGTACTTC.

The chain employs TRBV19 and TRBJ1-1; 7 positions match TRBD1. The CDR3 contains 18 residues. CDR1 is LNHDA, CDR2 SQIVND, per germline (reference sequence). Trimming took 4 bases from V and 0 from J; bases not matched to a gene: 14. The CDR3 reads CASSTRANRGDMNTEAFF. CDR3 nucleotide sequence: TGTGCCAGTAGTACCCGAGCTAACAGGGGAGATATGAACACTGAAGCTTTCTTT.